The 30 T cell receptor beta chains presented below share a single source sample, sequenced in a study of beta chain features in type 1 diabetes. General study results and limits: When Type 1 diabetes patients were examined, their TCRB CDR3s proved moderately but significantly shorter in all four CD4+ subsets.

The antigens of these receptors remain unknown. What was sequenced were expressed TCRB transcripts, since all of the isolated RNA had been reverse transcribed. Sequencing used immunoSEQ multiplex PCR; TCRdb keeps in-frame clones, though not all of them. Among 400,000 or so clones listed, over 9% were seen once. The sequencing sample was made of central memory CD4+ T cells from blood. The receptors stem from a man younger than 45 with type 1 diabetes.

This chain joins TRBV27 and TRBJ1-5; possible D gene TRBD1, 5 bases. V shed 3 bases and J shed 8 bases, with 17 bases lying between them. CDR3 length: 15 residues. Germline values: CDR1 MNHEY, CDR2 SMNVEV (reference sequence). The CDR3 DNA reads TGTGCCAGCAGTTTGGCAGGGCCCCCAACGGAGCCCCAGCATTTT. It yields the protein CASSLAGPPTEPQHF.

The CDR3 is CASSFKDRVLSLTGELFF. DNA for the CDR3: TGTGCCAGCAGTTTCAAGGACAGGGTATTGTCGTTGACCGGGGAGCTGTTTTTT. J is TRBJ2-2 and V is TRBV28, with 8 positions matching TRBD1. The CDR3 runs to 18 residues. V was clipped by 3 bases and J by 5 bases; unmatched bases: 14. The germline CDR1 and CDR2 sequences are MDHEN and SYDVKM.

The chain couples TRBV7-2 to TRBJ2-2; TRBD2 matches at 9 bases. The germline gives CDR1 SGHTA, CDR2 FQGNSA. The CDR3 is 14 amino acids. V was clipped by 8 bases and J by 7 bases; unmatched bases: 8. The CDR3 DNA reads TGTGCCAGCGGTGGCGGGGGGGCCGGCGGGGAGCTGTTTTTT. It encodes CASGGGGAGGELFF.

The sample holds a few counts of this clone. The chain couples TRBV7-6 to TRBJ1-5, with TRBD1 identical over 7 bases. The CDR3 runs 14 residues. Germline CDR1 is SGHVS and CDR2 is FNYEAQ. The J segment lost 9 bases and the V segment lost 5 bases, leaving 10 bases of the junction unmatched. The CDR3 here is CASSLGQPESPQHF. DNA for the CDR3: TGTGCCAGCAGCCTGGGACAGCCCGAATCGCCCCAGCATTTT.

This clone was counted only a few times. V usage is TRBV13 and J usage is TRBJ2-7, with 9 bases matching TRBD1. V lost 5 bases and J lost 2; bases outside the gene matches: 7. Germline V CDR1 and CDR2: PRHDT, FYEKMQ (reference sequence). CDR3 length: 15 amino acids. The CDR3 loop is CASSRHGTGTYEQYF. For the CDR3, the DNA is TGTGCCAGCAGCCGACACGGGACAGGGACCTACGAGCAGTACTTC.

This clone showed up many times. The rearrangement links TRBV27 to TRBJ1-2; tentatively, D is TRBD1 (6 bases). The germline V gene has CDR1 MNHEY and CDR2 SMNVEV (reference sequence). This CDR3 comprises 13 residues. V lost 4 bases, J lost 4 bases, and 10 bases lay in between. This CDR3 is CASSYQDSYGYTF. In DNA form, the CDR3 reads TGTGCCAGCAGTTACCAGGACAGCTATGGCTACACCTTC.

This clone was found many times. V and J are TRBV5-1 and TRBJ1-4; D gene unclear. Germline V lookup: CDR1 SGHRS, CDR2 YFSETQ. This CDR3 comprises 14 residues. The V end was cut by 0 bases, the J end by 3 bases, with 6 bases between. As DNA, the CDR3 is TGCGCCAGCAGCTTGGTCCCAGCTAATGAAAAACTGTTTTTT. This translates into CASSLVPANEKLFF.

Ten or more counts support this clone. This rearrangement joins TRBV5-5 to TRBJ2-1, with no clear D. In germline, CDR1 is SGHKS, CDR2 YYEKEE (reference sequence). The CDR3 consists of 14 residues. Trimming stripped 0 bases from V and 7 bases from J, with 11 bases between. The CDR3, as DNA: TGTGCCAGCAGCTTGGTTGGCAGATCAAATGAGCAGTTCTTC. Translated: CASSLVGRSNEQFF.

This clone has a handful of counts. J is TRBJ2-7 and V is TRBV11-2; 7 bases fit TRBD1. Trimming cost V 5 bases and J 4 bases; bases outside gene matches: 2. This CDR3 contains 12 residues. Looked up from germline, CDR1 is SGHAT and CDR2 is FQNNGV. The CDR3 loop reads CASSRDSYEQYF. As DNA, the CDR3 is TGTGCCAGCAGCCGGGACAGTTACGAGCAGTACTTC.

V and J are TRBV4-2 and TRBJ2-1; the D is unclear. Germline V gene data show CDR1 as LGHNA and CDR2 as YNFKEQ. V was trimmed by 5 bases and J by 1 base, leaving 9 bases between them. The CDR3 loop spans 14 amino acids. The CDR3 loop reads CASSFVFSYNEQFF. Here the CDR3 DNA reads TGTGCCAGCAGCTTCGTCTTTTCCTACAATGAGCAGTTCTTC.

This clone appeared a few times. The DNA for the CDR3 is TGCGCCAGCAGCTTGGTTGAGGGGACAGATACGCAGTATTTT. This translates into CASSLVEGTDTQYF. V and J are TRBV5-1 and TRBJ2-3; D could derive from TRBD1 or TRBD2 (5 bases each). Germline V gene data show CDR1 as SGHRS and CDR2 as YFSETQ. The length of the CDR3 is 14 residues. Trimming left V 0 bases short and J 3 bases short, with 8 bases between.

This clone has more than one count but fewer than ten. The V call is TRBV28, the J call TRBJ1-2; D gene ambiguous. The CDR3 contains 13 residues. The V and J ends lost 5 bases and 4 bases respectively, with 11 bases between them. Germline V lookup: CDR1 MDHEN, CDR2 SYDVKM. The CDR3 sequence: CASSPTGSYGYTF. The CDR3 coding sequence is TGTGCCAGCAGTCCGACCGGCTCCTATGGCTACACCTTC.

This clone showed up just a few times. This chain links TRBV7-2 with TRBJ1-5; D not resolved. V was clipped by 5 bases and J by 3 bases, with 8 bases between them. Germline lookup yields CDR1 SGHTA and CDR2 FQGNSA. There are 13 residues in the CDR3. This chain's CDR3 is CASSVSPNQPQHF. CDR3 coding DNA: TGTGCCAGCAGCGTAAGTCCCAATCAGCCCCAGCATTTT. Full variable domain (rest looked up from reference TRBV7-2 and TRBJ1-5): GAGVSQSPSNKVTEKGKDVELRCDPISGHTALYWYRQSLGQGLEFLIYFQGNSAPDKSGLPSDRFSAERTGGSVSTLTIQRTQQEDSAVYLCASSVSPNQPQHFGDGTRLSIL.

This chain joins TRBV6-5 and TRBJ1-4, with D possibly TRBD1 on 6 matching bases. The CDR3 is 16 amino acids. Germline V gene data show CDR1 as MNHEY and CDR2 as SVGAGI. Trimming removed 0 bases from V and 5 bases from J, with 13 bases in between. The CDR3 DNA follows: TGTGCCAGCAGTTACTCCTCCAGGGGCTGGAATGAAAAACTGTTTTTT. It codes for CASSYSSRGWNEKLFF.

The V and J genes are TRBV28 and TRBJ2-7; D could derive from TRBD1 or TRBD2 (6 bases each). The CDR3 covers 15 residues. V was clipped by 4 bases and J by 2 bases, with 15 bases between them. Germline loops: CDR1 MDHEN, CDR2 SYDVKM. CDR3 in DNA: TGTGCCAGCAGTTCCCCGGGGGCGGAGACCTACGAGCAGTACTTC. Translating it yields CASSSPGAETYEQYF.

This clone appeared a few times. CDR3 bases: TGTGCCAGCAGCCGCGGGACAGGGTGGGAACAGCCCCAGCATTTT. It translates to CASSRGTGWEQPQHF. The chain recombines TRBV7-9 with TRBJ1-5, with 9 bases identical to TRBD1. V dropped 5 bases and J dropped 7; count of bases not matched to a gene: 9. CDR3 length equals 15 residues. CDR1 and CDR2 (germline): SEHNR, FQNEAQ (reference sequence). The full variable domain, rest sourced from reference TRBV7-9 and TRBJ1-5, is DTGVSQNPRHKITKRGQNVTFRCDPISEHNRLYWYRQTLGQGPEFLTYFQNEAQLEKSRLLSDRFSAERPKGSFSTLEIQRTEQGDSAMYLCASSRGTGWEQPQHFGDGTRLSIL.

V gene TRBV20-1 combines with J gene TRBJ1-1; D gene uncertain. CDR1 and CDR2 (germline): DFQATT, SNEGSKA (reference sequence). V lost 5 bases to trimming and J lost 3 bases, with 4 bases between them. The CDR3 totals 10 residues. CDR3 coding DNA: TGCAGTGCTGACGACACTGAAGCTTTCTTT. This sequence encodes CSADDTEAFF.

This clone was counted a few times. The genes are TRBV30 and TRBJ1-2; D unresolved. Germline V gives CDR1 GTSNPN, CDR2 SVGIG (reference sequence). The CDR3 totals 12 residues. The germline V and J ends were trimmed by 3 bases and 4 bases, with 9 bases remaining between them. The DNA of the CDR3 is TGTGCCTGGAGAGGCGGAAGCTATGGCTACACCTTC. Translated, it gives CAWRGGSYGYTF.

The rearrangement joins TRBV6-5 to TRBJ1-2; D is ambiguous. From germline, CDR1 is MNHEY and CDR2 SVGAGI. Trimming cost V 0 bases and J 4 bases, with 9 bases left between them. The CDR3 runs to 14 residues. CDR3 coding DNA: TGTGCCAGCAGTTACTCAGCGGCTACCTATGGCTACACCTTC. Protein sequence: CASSYSAATYGYTF.

The CDR3 sequence: CASQGWISDEKLFF. In nucleotides, the CDR3 is TGTGCCAGCCAGGGATGGATTAGTGATGAAAAACTGTTTTTT. This rearrangement joins TRBV6-6 to TRBJ1-4, with a tentative D call TRBD1 (5 bases). The CDR3 totals 14 residues. In germline, CDR1 is MNHNY, CDR2 SVGAGI (reference sequence). V lost 8 bases, J lost 6 bases, and 16 bases lay in between.

This clone was detected only a few times. The chain is built from TRBV7-8 and TRBJ2-1; tentative D call: TRBD1 (5 bases). This CDR3 is built from 14 residues. V lost 4 bases and J lost 3, with 10 bases in between. The germline gives CDR1 SGHVS, CDR2 FQNEAQ. This CDR3 is CASSYRTGYNEQFF. CDR3 in DNA: TGTGCCAGCAGCTACAGGACGGGCTACAATGAGCAGTTCTTC.

This clone was detected only a few times. The J gene is TRBJ2-2, the V gene TRBV4-3, with D hard to call. Germline V gene data show CDR1 as LGHNA and CDR2 as YSLEER. The CDR3 loop spans 16 amino acids. The V and J ends lost 0 bases and 0 bases respectively, with 8 bases between them. The CDR3 bases are TGCGCCAGCAGCCAAGATCCACAGACGAACACCGGGGAGCTGTTTTTT. Its translation: CASSQDPQTNTGELFF.

This clone came up many times. The chain uses TRBV7-9 and TRBJ1-3, with D perhaps TRBD1 (5 bases). Germline-derived CDR1 and CDR2 are SEHNR and FQNEAQ (reference sequence). The CDR3 runs 16 residues. Trimming shortened V by 1 base and J by 2 bases, and 12 bases separated the two germline ends. CDR3 nucleotide sequence: TGTGCCAGCAGCTTAGTGGGGGTAAAGACTGGAAACACCATATATTTT. Its protein is CASSLVGVKTGNTIYF. The whole variable domain, filled in from reference TRBV7-9 and TRBJ1-3, reads DTGVSQNPRHKITKRGQNVTFRCDPISEHNRLYWYRQTLGQGPEFLTYFQNEAQLEKSRLLSDRFSAERPKGSFSTLEIQRTEQGDSAMYLCASSLVGVKTGNTIYFGEGSWLTVV.

The chain joins TRBV13 to TRBJ2-5, with TRBD1 matching 10 bases. The ends lost 5 bases at V and 2 bases at J; junction bases unmatched: 11. The CDR3 length is 17 residues. The germline V gene encodes CDR1 PRHDT and CDR2 FYEKMQ (reference sequence). CDR3 residues: CASSRLPGQGLQETQYF. CDR3 in DNA: TGTGCCAGCAGCCGCCTTCCGGGACAGGGGCTGCAAGAGACCCAGTACTTC.

The gene calls are TRBV7-2 and TRBJ2-2; 10 bases are a match to TRBD1. Germline CDR1 and CDR2: SGHTA and FQGNSA. V gave up 1 base and J gave up 5 bases; unmatched junction bases: 7. CDR3 size: 17 residues. The CDR3 sequence: CASSLGRQGARTGELFF. CDR3 bases: TGTGCCAGCAGCTTAGGCCGACAGGGGGCGCGGACCGGGGAGCTGTTTTTT.

This clone was found many times. The J gene is TRBJ1-2, the V gene TRBV28; D unclear. Trimming removed 3 bases from V and 5 bases from J, with 10 bases in between. Looked up from germline, CDR1 is MDHEN and CDR2 is SYDVKM. The CDR3 has 13 amino acids. The CDR3 loop is CASSLTTEYGYTF. The CDR3 DNA reads as TGTGCCAGCAGTTTGACTACAGAATATGGCTACACCTTC.

The CDR3 loop reads CASSGDSGYTF. In DNA form, the CDR3 reads TGTGCCAGCAGTGGAGACAGCGGCTACACCTTC. This sequence joins TRBV6-6 and TRBJ1-2; D perhaps matches TRBD1 (5 bases). CDR3 length: 11 residues. Germline CDR1 and CDR2: MNHNY and SVGAGI (reference sequence). V lost 5 bases and J lost 8, with 9 bases in between.

The J gene is TRBJ1-5, the V gene TRBV28; 7 bases are a match to TRBD1. Germline V gives CDR1 MDHEN, CDR2 SYDVKM. The CDR3 is 14 residues long. The junction had 4 bases not matched to a gene; V was cut back by 4 bases and J by 4 bases. In DNA, the CDR3 is TGTGCCAGCAGTTCACTACAGGGGAATCAGCCCCAGCATTTT. It yields the protein CASSSLQGNQPQHF.

This clone was found a few times. J is TRBJ2-1 and V is TRBV19, with TRBD2 as a possible D gene (5 bases). CDR3 length equals 16 residues. The V end was cut by 8 bases, the J end by 0 bases, with 17 bases between. CDR1 LNHDA and CDR2 SQIVND come from the germline V gene (reference sequence). CDR3 sequence: CASALDGGSSYNEQFF. CDR3 in DNA: TGTGCCAGTGCGCTGGATGGCGGGTCCTCCTACAATGAGCAGTTCTTC.

This clone was recorded a few times. A junction end diverges from the germline sequence, so it may reflect a read error. CDR3 residues: CAISDAQGAGGELFF. As DNA, the CDR3 is TGTGCCATCAGTGATGCGCAGGGGGCTGGCGGGGAGCTGTTTTTT. The rearrangement uses TRBV6-6 and TRBJ2-2, with 8 bases identical to TRBD1. The CDR3 totals 15 residues. The germline V gene has CDR1 MNHNY and CDR2 SVGAGI (reference sequence).